The rows below give T cell receptor beta chains drawn from one sample of a study of cytomegalovirus exposure and HLA in healthy donors. Data came from immunoSEQ multiplex PCR; TCRdb stores just in-frame clones and leaves some out. This sample's table has 200,000 to 250,000 clones. The sequenced sample consisted of PBMCs. The receptors shown here come from a woman aged 25 to 45 in good health and CMV-seropositive. CDR3s include the opening cysteine and the closing phenylalanine or tryptophan. Each record gives: V gene, CDR3 length, D gene, J gene, CDR3 DNA, CDR3 protein. The D gene is left open where the match is weak.

TRBV5-5,13,TRBD1,TRBJ2-3,TGTGCCAGCAGGCTGACAGGGCCTGATACGCAGTATTTT,CASRLTGPDTQYF
TRBV5-6,12,TRBD1,TRBJ2-7,TGTGCCAGCAGCTTCAGGGGGTACGAGCAGTACTTC,CASSFRGYEQYF
TRBV15,15,-,TRBJ2-3,TGTGCCACCAGCAGAGGTTCCTCCCCCACAGATACGCAGTATTTT,CATSRGSSPTDTQYF
TRBV28,14,TRBD1,TRBJ2-7,TGTGCCAGCAGCCGACGGACAGGCGCCTACGAGCAGTACTTC,CASSRRTGAYEQYF
TRBV28,14,TRBD1,TRBJ2-1,TGTGCCAGTGGGGGACAGGGGGCATACAATGAGCAGTTCTTC,CASGGQGAYNEQFF
TRBV18,15,-,TRBJ1-2,TGTGCCAGCTCCCCAGGTGGGGCCCCAAGCTATGGCTACACCTTC,CASSPGGAPSYGYTF
TRBV6-1,15,-,TRBJ2-5,TGTGCCAGCAGTGGAAGCCCCGGGGTTGCAGAGACCCAGTACTTC,CASSGSPGVAETQYF
TRBV6-6,12,-,TRBJ2-7,TGTGCCAGCAGACGGACAGTTTACGAGCAGTACTTC,CASRRTVYEQYF
TRBV27,12,-,TRBJ2-3,TGTGCCAGCAGTTGGCCGGGGGATACGCAGTATTTT,CASSWPGDTQYF
TRBV7-9,15,TRBD2,TRBJ2-7,TGTGCCAGCAGCTTAGTTAGCGGGGGGCACTACGAGCAGTACTTC,CASSLVSGGHYEQYF
TRBV7-9,14,TRBD1,TRBJ1-1,TGTGCCAGCAGCCGATCGACAGGGGGGACCGAAGCTTTCTTT,CASSRSTGGTEAFF
TRBV6-6,14,TRBD2,TRBJ2-1,TGTGCCAGTGGGACTAGCGGGAGTTGGGATGAGCAGTTCTTC,CASGTSGSWDEQFF
TRBV5-1,13,-,TRBJ1-2,TGCGCCAGCAGCTTTGACTCCTCTTATGGCTACACCTTC,CASSFDSSYGYTF
TRBV10-3,16,-,TRBJ2-2,TGTGCCATCAGTGAGGTGCAGGCTCGAAACACCGGGGAGCTGTTTTTT,CAISEVQARNTGELFF